What follows is one TCR beta chain and its context. No antigen is known for it. The sample is drawn from a study of cytomegalovirus exposure and HLA in healthy donors. The PCR was carried out with 60 Vbeta primers and 13 Jbeta primers. Here immunoSEQ multiplex PCR was the method, and the copy in TCRdb shows in-frame clones only, minus some. The sample consists of about 180,000 clones, about 82% of them appearing once. CDR1 and CDR2 (germline): MNHNS, SASEGT. V gave up 7 bases and J gave up 5 bases; unmatched junction bases: 8. CDR3 length: 15 amino acids. Study-wide points: Data from an earlier analysis indicated that most TCR beta V segments were productive either about 87% or about 30% of the time. Clonal expansion was found to be greater in HLA-associated TCR beta chains than in equally common others in a later analysis.

The J gene is TRBJ2-5, the V gene TRBV6-1; 12 bases map to TRBD2. The TCR originated in a male donor in good health and CMV-seronegative. Sequencing was done on a sample of PBMCs. The CDR3 DNA follows: TGTGCCAGCACCCTAGCGGGGGGGCAGGTGGAGACCCAGTACTTC. Protein sequence: CASTLAGGQVETQYF.